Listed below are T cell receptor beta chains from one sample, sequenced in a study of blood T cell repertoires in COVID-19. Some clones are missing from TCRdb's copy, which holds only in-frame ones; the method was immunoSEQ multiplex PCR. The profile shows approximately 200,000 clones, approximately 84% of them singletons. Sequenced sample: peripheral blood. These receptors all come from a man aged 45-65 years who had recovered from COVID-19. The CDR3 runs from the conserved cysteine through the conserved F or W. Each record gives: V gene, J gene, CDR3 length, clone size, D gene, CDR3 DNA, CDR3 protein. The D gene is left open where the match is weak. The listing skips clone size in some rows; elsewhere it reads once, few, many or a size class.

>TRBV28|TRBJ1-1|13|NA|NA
TGTGCCAGCCATAAGGGGACTGTCACTGAAGCTTTCTTT
CASHKGTVTEAFF
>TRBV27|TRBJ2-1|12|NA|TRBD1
TGTGCCAGCAGTTTGACAGGGGATGAGCAGTTCTTC
CASSLTGDEQFF
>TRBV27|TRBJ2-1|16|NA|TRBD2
TGTGCCAGCAGTTTAAGGGGTACTAGCGGTAACAATGAGCAGTTCTTC
CASSLRGTSGNNEQFF
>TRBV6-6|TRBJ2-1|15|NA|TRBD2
TGTGCCAGCAGACTGACTAGCGGGAGGGACAATGAGCAGTTCTTC
CASRLTSGRDNEQFF
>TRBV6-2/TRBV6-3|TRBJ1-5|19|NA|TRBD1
TGTGCCAGCAGTTACTCGCCGGACAGGGGTAGTGGGTGGAATCAGCCCCAGCATTTT
CASSYSPDRGSGWNQPQHF
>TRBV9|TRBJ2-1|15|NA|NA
TGTGCCAGCAGCGATCTGGAGGGAGACTACAATGAGCAGTTCTTC
CASSDLEGDYNEQFF
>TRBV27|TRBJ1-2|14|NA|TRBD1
TGTGCCAGCAGCCCAGACAGGGGGTTTTATGGCTACACCTTC
CASSPDRGFYGYTF
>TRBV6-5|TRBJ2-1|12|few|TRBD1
TGTGCCAGCGGGAGACAGGGCAATGAGCAGTTCTTC
CASGRQGNEQFF
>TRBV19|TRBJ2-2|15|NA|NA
TGTGCCAGTAGTCCACAGGCGATGAACACCGGGGAGCTGTTTTTT
CASSPQAMNTGELFF
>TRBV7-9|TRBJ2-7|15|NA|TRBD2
TGTGCCAGCAGCTTGGGACTAGCGGATACCTACGAGCAGTACTTC
CASSLGLADTYEQYF
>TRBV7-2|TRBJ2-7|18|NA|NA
TGTGCCAGCAGCTTAGCGCCGTCCTGGGCGGGGATTACCTACGAGCAGTACTTC
CASSLAPSWAGITYEQYF
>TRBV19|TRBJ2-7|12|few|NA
TGTGCCAGTAGTCTTCAGGGAGGCGAGCAGTACTTC
CASSLQGGEQYF
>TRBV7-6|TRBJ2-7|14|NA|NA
TGTGCCAGCAGCTTACGCTCGCGGGAAGACGAGCAGTACTTC
CASSLRSREDEQYF
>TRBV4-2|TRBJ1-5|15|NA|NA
TGTGCCAGCAGCCTCGGTGGGGGCCCAGGACAGCCCCAGCATTTT
CASSLGGGPGQPQHF
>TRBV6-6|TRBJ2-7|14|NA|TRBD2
TGTGCCAGCAGTTACGGGCTAGCGGCCTACGAGCAGTACTTC
CASSYGLAAYEQYF
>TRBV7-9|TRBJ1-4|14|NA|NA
TGTGCCAGCAGTTTAGGTGTATCGAGTGAAAAACTGTTTTTT
CASSLGVSSEKLFF
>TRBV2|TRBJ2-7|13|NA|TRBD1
TGTGCCAGCAGGCTTGACAGGGACTACGAGCAGTACTTC
CASRLDRDYEQYF
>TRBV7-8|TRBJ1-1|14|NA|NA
TGTGCCAGCTTCATCGTCCAAGGAGGCACTGAAGCTTTCTTT
CASFIVQGGTEAFF
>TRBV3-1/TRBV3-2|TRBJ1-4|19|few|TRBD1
TGTGCCAGCAGCCGATCGCGTCAACTCACAGGGGGAGGTAATGAAAAACTGTTTTTT
CASSRSRQLTGGGNEKLFF
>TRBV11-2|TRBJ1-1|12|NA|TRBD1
TGTGCCAGCAGCAAGGACAGGCCTGAAGCTTTCTTT
CASSKDRPEAFF
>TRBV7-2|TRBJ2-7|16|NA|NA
TGTGCCAGCAGCTTAGGGGCGGGAACCTTCTCCTACGAGCAGTACTTC
CASSLGAGTFSYEQYF
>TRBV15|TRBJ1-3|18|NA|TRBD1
TGTGCCACCAGCAGACAGGACAGGGCCGCTATAAGAGGAAACACCATATATTTT
CATSRQDRAAIRGNTIYF
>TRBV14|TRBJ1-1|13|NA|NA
TGTGCCAGCAGCACGCAGATGAACACTGAAGCTTTCTTT
CASSTQMNTEAFF
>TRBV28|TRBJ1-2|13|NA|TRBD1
TGTGCCAGCAGCCGACAGGGTAACTATGGCTACACCTTC
CASSRQGNYGYTF
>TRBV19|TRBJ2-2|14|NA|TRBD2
TGTGCCAGTTTTAGCGGGAGTTTGACCGGGGAGCTGTTTTTT
CASFSGSLTGELFF
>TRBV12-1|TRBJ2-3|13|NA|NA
TGTGCCAGCAGCTCCTCCATACTAGATACGCAGTATTTT
CASSSSILDTQYF
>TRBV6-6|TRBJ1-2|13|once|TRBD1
TGTGCCAGCAGTTACGACAGGGGAGATGGCTACACCTTC
CASSYDRGDGYTF
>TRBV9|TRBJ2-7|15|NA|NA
TGTGCCAGCAGCGTAGCGGGAGAGCCATCCTACGAGCAGTACTTC
CASSVAGEPSYEQYF
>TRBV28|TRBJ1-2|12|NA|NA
TGTGCCAGCTACAGGGAGACAGGTGGCTACACCTTC
CASYRETGGYTF
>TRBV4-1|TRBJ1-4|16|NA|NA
TGCGCCAGCAGCCAACCCGCAGGGGCAACTAATGAAAAACTGTTTTTT
CASSQPAGATNEKLFF
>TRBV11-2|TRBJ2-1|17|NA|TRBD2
TGTGCCAGCAGCTTATCGGGTGGGACTAGCGGGACTGAGGAGCAGTTCTTC
CASSLSGGTSGTEEQFF
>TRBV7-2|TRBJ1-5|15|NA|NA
TGTGCCAGCAGCTTAGCGGGAGGCAGCAATCAGCCCCAGCATTTT
CASSLAGGSNQPQHF
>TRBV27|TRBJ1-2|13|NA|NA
TGTGCCAGCAGTTTAGGGCATAGGAATGGCTACACCTTC
CASSLGHRNGYTF
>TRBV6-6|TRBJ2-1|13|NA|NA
TGTGCCAGCAGTTATCGGCAGGGAAATGAGCAGTTCTTC
CASSYRQGNEQFF
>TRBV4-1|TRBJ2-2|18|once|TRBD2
TGCGCCAGCAGCCAAGTTCTACTAGCGGGAGGCCGCACCGGGGAGCTGTTTTTT
CASSQVLLAGGRTGELFF
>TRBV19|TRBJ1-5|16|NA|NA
TGTGCCAGTAGTGTTTTGACAGCCTATAGCAATCAGCCCCAGCATTTT
CASSVLTAYSNQPQHF
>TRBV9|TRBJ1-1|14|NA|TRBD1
TGTGCCAGCAGCGTGACAGGGGAAGTCACTGAAGCTTTCTTT
CASSVTGEVTEAFF
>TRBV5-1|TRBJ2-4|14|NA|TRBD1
TGCGCCAGCAGCTTACAGGGGGCCAAAAACATTCAGTACTTC
CASSLQGAKNIQYF
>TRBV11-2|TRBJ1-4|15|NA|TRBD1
TGTGCCAGCAGCCTAGACAGGGGTGCTAATGAAAAACTGTTTTTT
CASSLDRGANEKLFF
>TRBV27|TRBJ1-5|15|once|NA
TGTGCCAGCAGTTTATGGGCCAGCCGGAATCAGCCCCAGCATTTT
CASSLWASRNQPQHF
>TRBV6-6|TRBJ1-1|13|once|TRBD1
TGTGCCAGCAGAACAGGGGGCGCCACTGAAGCTTTCTTT
CASRTGGATEAFF
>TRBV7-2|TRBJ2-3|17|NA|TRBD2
TGTGCCAGCAGCCAGCACGGGGAGGGTCCTAGCACAGATACGCAGTATTTT
CASSQHGEGPSTDTQYF
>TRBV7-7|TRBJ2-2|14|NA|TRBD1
TGTGCCAGCAGGCCTGACAGGGGAACCGGGGAGCTGTTTTTT
CASRPDRGTGELFF
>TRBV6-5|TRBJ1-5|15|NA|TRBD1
TGTGCCAGCAGAAGAGACAGGGGCAGCAATCAGCCCCAGCATTTT
CASRRDRGSNQPQHF
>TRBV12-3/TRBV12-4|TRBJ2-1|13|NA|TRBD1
TGTGCCACAAACAGGGGCTCCTACAATGAGCAGTTCTTC
CATNRGSYNEQFF
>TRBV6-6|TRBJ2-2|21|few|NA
TGTGCCAGCAGTCCCCTACTCCGGCAGGAGGTGCGGGATAGGAACACCGGGGAGCTGTTTTTT
CASSPLLRQEVRDRNTGELFF
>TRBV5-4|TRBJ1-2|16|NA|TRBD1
TGTGCCAGCAGCTCATATTTAACGGACAGGGGAGATGGCTACACCTTC
CASSSYLTDRGDGYTF
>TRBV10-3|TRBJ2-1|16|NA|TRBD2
TGTGCCATCAGTGAGTCGGGGACTAGCGGGAGAAGAAAGCAGTTCTTC
CAISESGTSGRRKQFF
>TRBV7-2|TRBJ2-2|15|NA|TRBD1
TGTGCCAGCAGCTTATCAGGGGGTCGCACCGGGGAGCTGTTTTTT
CASSLSGGRTGELFF
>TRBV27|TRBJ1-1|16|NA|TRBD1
TGTGCCAGCAGTTTAGAGTTGGACAGGGGGGATACTGAAGCTTTCTTT
CASSLELDRGDTEAFF